This T cell receptor beta chain was observed in a study of T-cell memory formation after mild COVID-19. General study findings and limits: Clones shrinking between day 15 and 85 showed a balanced CD4/CD8 split, and those that grew later tilted toward CD4+.

Libraries for TCRalpha and TCRbeta carried sample barcodes and unique molecular identifiers via 5'RACE. MiXCR, applied by TCRdb to the 5' RACE reads, yields one record per CDR3 protein. The sample shows 500,000 to 550,000 distinct CDR3 sequences, roughly 20% of them seen only once. Unmatched junction bases numbered 4, after V lost 3 bases and J lost 6 bases. This CDR3 has 14 amino acids. As for this clonotype: Its cognate antigen is unknown.

This clonotype was sampled from an adult woman who had mild COVID-19 (a few samples of this study predate the infection). Cell type and time point are not known. The sequenced sample consisted of PBMCs or a T cell subset sorted from them (not recorded which). The rearrangement links TRBV12-3 or TRBV12-4 to TRBJ2-2; 7 bases fit TRBD1. CDR3 in DNA: TGTGCCAGCAGTTTTCGGCAGGGGGCCGGGGAGCTGTTTTTT. This gives the protein CASSFRQGAGELFF.